This T cell receptor (beta chain) appears in the sequencing data of a study of CD8+ T cells in alopecia areata. Reverse transcription of extracted RNA yielded cDNA, which provided the sequencing template. Measured with immunoSEQ multiplex PCR; TCRdb has only the in-frame clones, and not every one. The table has fewer than 250,000 clones, 64% seen once. This sample's treatment: oral pan-JAK inhibitor, 5-10 mg twice daily. This clone was seen more than once but under ten times. Trimming shortened V by 5 bases and J by 2 bases, and 12 bases separated the two germline ends. The V gene's germline CDR1 is LNHNV and CDR2 YYDKDF (reference sequence). The CDR3 is 14 residues long.

This sequence originates from a human donor with alopecia areata. The chain uses TRBV15 and TRBJ1-1, with D maybe TRBD1 (5 bases). The sample in question was CD4+ T cells sorted from blood, obtained at week 4, from a patient treated with tofacitinib. Written as DNA, the CDR3 is TGTGCCACCAGCGTGGGGGGTAAAAACACTGAAGCTTTCTTT. Its translation is CATSVGGKNTEAFF.